The present T cell receptor beta chain was sequenced within a study of T cell responses to AZD1222 COVID-19 vaccine. V lost 4 bases, J lost 5 bases, and 4 bases stayed unmatched. The germline V gene has CDR1 SGHNT and CDR2 YYREEE (reference sequence). The CDR3 totals 14 residues. Details on this clone: Its cognate antigen is unknown.

Study-level points and caveats: Donors, mostly white British, included more females; clonal diversity was possibly underestimated. Regions 160-218 and 743-854 held dominance among vaccine-associated CD4 TCRs, which spanned spike.

Sequencing was performed with immunoSEQ multiplex PCR; in TCRdb, only in-frame clones are kept and a portion is missing. The data show 150,000 to 200,000 clones, with 90% to 95% seen just once and around 0.96% held by the top ten. Sample: peripheral blood, taken on day 0 of AZD1222 vaccination. This clonotype was sampled from an adult in good health. The genes are TRBV5-4 and TRBJ2-7; 12 bases are shared with TRBD1. CDR3 loop: CASSPGQGAHEQYF. The CDR3 region has the DNA TGTGCCAGCAGCCCGGGACAGGGGGCCCACGAGCAGTACTTC. Combining the CDR3 with reference TRBV5-4 and TRBJ2-7 gives the whole variable domain ETGVTQSPTHLIKTRGQQVTLRCSSQSGHNTVSWYQQALGQGPQFIFQYYREEENGRGNFPPRFSGLQFPNYSSELNVNALELDDSALYLCASSPGQGAHEQYFGPGTRLTVT.